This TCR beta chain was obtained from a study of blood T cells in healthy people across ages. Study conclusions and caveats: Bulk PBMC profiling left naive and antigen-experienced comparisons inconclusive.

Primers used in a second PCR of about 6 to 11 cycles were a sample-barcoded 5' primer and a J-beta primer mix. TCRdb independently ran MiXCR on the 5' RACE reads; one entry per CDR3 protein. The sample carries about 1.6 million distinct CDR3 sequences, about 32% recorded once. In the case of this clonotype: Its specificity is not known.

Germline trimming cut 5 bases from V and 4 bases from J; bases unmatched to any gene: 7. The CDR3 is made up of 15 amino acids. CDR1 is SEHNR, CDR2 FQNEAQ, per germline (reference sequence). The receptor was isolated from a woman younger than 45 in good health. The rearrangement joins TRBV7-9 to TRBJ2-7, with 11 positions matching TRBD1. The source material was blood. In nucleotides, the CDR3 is TGTGCCAGCAGCCAGGGACAGGGGGGTTGGTACGAGCAGTACTTC. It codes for CASSQGQGGWYEQYF.